Listed below are T cell receptor beta chains from one sample, sequenced in a study of T cell repertoires in cytomegalovirus infection. No antigens are known for them. TCRdb reanalysed the reads using MiXCR and keeps one entry per CDR3 protein. The sample has 900,000 to 950,000 distinct CDR3 sequences, around 30% seen once. The source was cultured CD8+ T cells from PBMCs, collected from culture after CMV antigen stimulation. These receptors all stem from a human donor in good health (CMV status not recorded). Some clones in this sample may be carry-over from other donors' samples. CDR3s include the opening cysteine and the closing phenylalanine or tryptophan. The order of the fields is D gene, V gene, CDR3 length, clone size, J gene, CDR3 DNA, CDR3 protein. D genes are given only for firm matches. Clone size is not always given. Where it is, it says once, few, many or a class for expanded clones.

d_gene: -; v_gene: TRBV6-5; len: 17; abundance: -; j_gene: TRBJ2-2; CDR3nt: TGTGCCAGCAGAACCGTTAATGGGGAAAGATACACCGGGGAGCTGTTTTTT; CDR3aa: CASRTVNGERYTGELFF
d_gene: -; v_gene: TRBV27; len: 15; abundance: many; j_gene: TRBJ1-2; CDR3nt: TGTGCCAGCAGTACCCGAGGACAGATTAACTATGGCTACACCTTC; CDR3aa: CASSTRGQINYGYTF
d_gene: -; v_gene: TRBV6-1; len: 14; abundance: few; j_gene: TRBJ1-1; CDR3nt: TGTGCCAGCACCGGAACTTCGGGGAACACTGAAGCTTTCTTT; CDR3aa: CASTGTSGNTEAFF
d_gene: -; v_gene: TRBV5-5; len: 13; abundance: few; j_gene: TRBJ1-6; CDR3nt: TGTGCCAGCAGCTTGGGTTCTGATTCACCCCTCCACTTT; CDR3aa: CASSLGSDSPLHF
d_gene: -; v_gene: TRBV28; len: 19; abundance: few; j_gene: TRBJ1-1; CDR3nt: TGTGCCAGCAGTGATGGGACACTCGACTCCGGAATAGCGAACACTGAAGCTTTCTTT; CDR3aa: CASSDGTLDSGIANTEAFF
d_gene: -; v_gene: TRBV7-4; len: 17; abundance: few; j_gene: TRBJ1-2; CDR3nt: TGTGCCAGCAGCTCCGGACAGAACCTCCCTTTAAACTATGGCTACACCTTC; CDR3aa: CASSSGQNLPLNYGYTF
d_gene: TRBD2; v_gene: TRBV3-1; len: 16; abundance: -; j_gene: TRBJ2-3; CDR3nt: TGTGCCAGCAGCCAAGTATACCGGGGGGGAACAGATACGCAGTATTTT; CDR3aa: CASSQVYRGGTDTQYF
d_gene: -; v_gene: TRBV5-6; len: 13; abundance: -; j_gene: TRBJ2-7; CDR3nt: TGTGCCAGCAGCTTCGGGGCGTCCTACGAGCAGTACTTC; CDR3aa: CASSFGASYEQYF
d_gene: TRBD2; v_gene: TRBV7-7; len: 17; abundance: -; j_gene: TRBJ2-2; CDR3nt: TGTGCTAGCAGCTTAGCTATTGTGCGGGGGGGCTCCGGGGAGCTGTTTTTT; CDR3aa: CASSLAIVRGGSGELFF
d_gene: TRBD2; v_gene: TRBV4-1; len: 16; abundance: -; j_gene: TRBJ2-3; CDR3nt: TGCGCCAGCAGCCAAGATACTAGCGGAAGCACAGATACGCAGTATTTT; CDR3aa: CASSQDTSGSTDTQYF
d_gene: -; v_gene: TRBV12-3/TRBV12-4; len: 15; abundance: few; j_gene: TRBJ2-3; CDR3nt: TGTGCCAGCCTTCTGGGCGGACCAACCACAGATACGCAGTATTTT; CDR3aa: CASLLGGPTTDTQYF
d_gene: TRBD2; v_gene: TRBV7-2; len: 17; abundance: many; j_gene: TRBJ2-3; CDR3nt: TGTGCCAGCACCAAACAAGAGTCTAGCGGGGGGGTGAATACGCAGTATTTT; CDR3aa: CASTKQESSGGVNTQYF